The sequence of this T cell receptor beta chain was determined in a study of blood T cell repertoires in COVID-19. Assay used: immunoSEQ multiplex PCR; TCRdb lists only in-frame clones, some missing. The sample has 200,000 to 250,000 clones, about four fifths seen once. Per the germline V gene, CDR1 is WNHNN and CDR2 is SYGVQD (reference sequence). This CDR3 spans 15 amino acids. J was trimmed by 6 bases and V by 6 bases; bases with no gene match: 8. The TCR originated in a woman aged 50 to 60 who had been exposed to COVID-19. The rearrangement joins TRBV10-1 to TRBJ2-3; TRBD2 matches 11 bases. The material sequenced was PBMCs or T cells enriched from blood (not recorded which). For the CDR3, the DNA is TGCGCCAGCAGCCCTAGCGGGGGGCCTCGGGATACGCAGTATTTT. Protein sequence: CASSPSGGPRDTQYF.